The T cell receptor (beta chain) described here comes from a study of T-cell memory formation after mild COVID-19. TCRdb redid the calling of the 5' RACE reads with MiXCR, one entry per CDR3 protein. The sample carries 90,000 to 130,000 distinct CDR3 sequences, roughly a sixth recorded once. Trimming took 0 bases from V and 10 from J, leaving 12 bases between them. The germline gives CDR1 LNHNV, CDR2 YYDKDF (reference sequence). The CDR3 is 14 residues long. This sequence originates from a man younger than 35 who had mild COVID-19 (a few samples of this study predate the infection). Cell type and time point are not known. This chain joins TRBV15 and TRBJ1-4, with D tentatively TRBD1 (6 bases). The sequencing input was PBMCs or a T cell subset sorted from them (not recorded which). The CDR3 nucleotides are TGTGCCACCAGCAGAGATGGAGTACAGGGAAAACTGTTTTTT. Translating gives CATSRDGVQGKLFF.